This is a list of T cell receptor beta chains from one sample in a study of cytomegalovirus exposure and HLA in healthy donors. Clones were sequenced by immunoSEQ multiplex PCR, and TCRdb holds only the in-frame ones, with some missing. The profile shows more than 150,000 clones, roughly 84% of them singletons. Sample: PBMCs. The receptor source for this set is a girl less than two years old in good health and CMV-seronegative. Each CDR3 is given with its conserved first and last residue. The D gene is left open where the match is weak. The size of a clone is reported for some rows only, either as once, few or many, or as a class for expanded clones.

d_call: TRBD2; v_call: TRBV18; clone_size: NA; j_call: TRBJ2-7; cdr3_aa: CASSPPSGRTYEQYF; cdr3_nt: TGTGCCAGCTCACCCCCCAGCGGGAGGACCTACGAGCAGTACTTC
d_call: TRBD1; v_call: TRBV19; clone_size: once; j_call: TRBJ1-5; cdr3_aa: CASEGSQGPNQPQHF; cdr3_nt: TGTGCCAGTGAAGGTTCACAGGGGCCCAATCAGCCCCAGCATTTT
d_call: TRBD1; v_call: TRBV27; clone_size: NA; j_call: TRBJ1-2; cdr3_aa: CASSPPGQLTGYTF; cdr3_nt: TGTGCCAGCAGTCCCCCGGGACAGCTCACTGGCTACACCTTC
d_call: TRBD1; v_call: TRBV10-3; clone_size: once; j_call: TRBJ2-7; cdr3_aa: CAIRGTGYEQYF; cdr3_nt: TGTGCCATCAGGGGGACAGGGTACGAGCAGTACTTC
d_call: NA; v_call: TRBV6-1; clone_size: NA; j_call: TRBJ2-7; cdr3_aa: CASSEGRLHEQYF; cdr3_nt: TGTGCCAGCAGTGAGGGGAGACTCCACGAGCAGTACTTC
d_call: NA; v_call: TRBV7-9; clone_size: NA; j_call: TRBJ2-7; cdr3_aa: CASSLVSEQYF; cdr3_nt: TGTGCCAGCAGCTTAGTCTCCGAGCAGTACTTC
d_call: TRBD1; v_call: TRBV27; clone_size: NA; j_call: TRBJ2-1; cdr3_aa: CASIPRDRGISPYNEQFF; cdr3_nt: TGTGCCAGCATCCCAAGGGACAGGGGTATTAGCCCCTACAATGAGCAGTTCTTC
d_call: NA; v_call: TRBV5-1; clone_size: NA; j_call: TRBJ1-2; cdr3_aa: CASSLAPRDYGYTF; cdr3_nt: TGCGCCAGCAGCTTGGCCCCGAGGGACTATGGCTACACCTTC
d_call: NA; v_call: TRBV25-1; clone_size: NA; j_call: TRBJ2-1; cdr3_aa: CASSEQYNEQFF; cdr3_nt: TGTGCCAGCAGTGAACAATACAATGAGCAGTTCTTC
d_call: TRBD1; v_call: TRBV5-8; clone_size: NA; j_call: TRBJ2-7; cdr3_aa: CASSRDRYRYEQYF; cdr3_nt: TGTGCCAGCAGCCGGGACAGGTATCGCTACGAGCAGTACTTC
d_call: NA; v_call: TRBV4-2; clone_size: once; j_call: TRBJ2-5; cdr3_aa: CASSQDEETQYF; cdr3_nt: TGTGCCAGCAGCCAAGACGAGGAGACCCAGTACTTC
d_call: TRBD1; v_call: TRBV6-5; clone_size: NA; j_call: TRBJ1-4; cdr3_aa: CASSSGQDEKLFF; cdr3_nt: TGTGCCAGCAGTAGCGGACAGGATGAAAAACTGTTTTTT
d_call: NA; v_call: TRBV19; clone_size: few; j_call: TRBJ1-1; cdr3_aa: CASSPGDRLNTEAFF; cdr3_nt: TGTGCCAGTAGTCCGGGGGACCGCCTGAACACTGAAGCTTTCTTT
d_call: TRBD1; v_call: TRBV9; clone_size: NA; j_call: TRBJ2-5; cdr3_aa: CASSHGQGGETQYF; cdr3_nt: TGTGCCAGCAGCCATGGACAGGGGGGCGAGACCCAGTACTTC
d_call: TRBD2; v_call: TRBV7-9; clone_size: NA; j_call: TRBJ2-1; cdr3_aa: CASSLARTSDDEQFF; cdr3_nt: TGTGCCAGCAGCTTAGCCAGGACTAGCGACGATGAGCAGTTCTTC
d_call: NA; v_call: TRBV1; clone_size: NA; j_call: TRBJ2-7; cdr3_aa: CTSRAQWDSSYEQYF; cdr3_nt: TGCACCAGCAGAGCACAGTGGGACAGCTCCTACGAGCAGTACTTC
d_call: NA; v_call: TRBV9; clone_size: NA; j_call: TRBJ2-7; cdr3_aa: CASSVGTISYEQYF; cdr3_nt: TGTGCCAGCAGCGTAGGGACAATCTCCTACGAGCAGTACTTC
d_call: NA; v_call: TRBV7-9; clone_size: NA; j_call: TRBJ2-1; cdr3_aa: CASSLRDKKQFF; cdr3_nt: TGTGCCAGCAGCTTACGGGATAAGAAGCAGTTCTTC
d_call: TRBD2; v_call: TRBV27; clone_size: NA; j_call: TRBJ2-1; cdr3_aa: CASKLAGGPNEQFF; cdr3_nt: TGTGCCAGCAAACTAGCGGGGGGGCCGAATGAGCAGTTCTTC
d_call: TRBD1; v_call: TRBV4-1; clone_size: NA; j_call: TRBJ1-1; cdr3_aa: CASSHLRDSLFISPPNTEAFF; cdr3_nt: TGCGCCAGCAGCCACCTCCGGGACAGTCTCTTCATCTCCCCCCCGAACACTGAAGCTTTCTTT
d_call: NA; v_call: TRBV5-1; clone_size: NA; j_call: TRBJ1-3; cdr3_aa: CASSLGHSGNTIYF; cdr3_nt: TGCGCCAGCAGCTTGGGACACTCTGGAAACACCATATATTTT
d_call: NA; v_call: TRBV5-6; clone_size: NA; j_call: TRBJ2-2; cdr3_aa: CASSRVAGELFF; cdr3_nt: TGTGCCAGCAGCCGGGTGGCCGGGGAGCTGTTTTTT
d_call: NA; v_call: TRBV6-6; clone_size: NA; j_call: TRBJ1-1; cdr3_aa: CASNEGNTEAFF; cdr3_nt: TGTGCCAGCAATGAGGGGAACACTGAAGCTTTCTTT
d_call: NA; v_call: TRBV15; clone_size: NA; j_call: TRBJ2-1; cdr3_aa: CATSSYASYNEQFF; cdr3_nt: TGTGCCACCAGCAGCTACGCCTCCTACAATGAGCAGTTCTTC
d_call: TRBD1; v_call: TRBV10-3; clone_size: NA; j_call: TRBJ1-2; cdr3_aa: CAISEQQGANYGYTF; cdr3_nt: TGTGCCATCAGTGAGCAACAGGGGGCGAACTATGGCTACACCTTC
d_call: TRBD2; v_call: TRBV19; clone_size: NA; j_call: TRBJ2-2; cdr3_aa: CASSALAGADGELFF; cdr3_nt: TGTGCCAGTAGTGCTCTAGCGGGAGCCGACGGGGAGCTGTTTTTT
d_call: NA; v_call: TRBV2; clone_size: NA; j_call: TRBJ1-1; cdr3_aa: CASSVGQNTEAFF; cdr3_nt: TGTGCCAGCAGCGTGGGACAAAACACTGAAGCTTTCTTT
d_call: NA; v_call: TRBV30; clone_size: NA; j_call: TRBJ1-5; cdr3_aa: CAWSTGRGNQPQHF; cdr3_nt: TGTGCCTGGAGTACAGGGAGGGGCAATCAGCCCCAGCATTTT
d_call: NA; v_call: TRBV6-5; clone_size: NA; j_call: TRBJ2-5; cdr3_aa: CASHAMIEETQYF; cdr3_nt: TGTGCCAGCCACGCCATGATCGAGGAGACCCAATACTTC
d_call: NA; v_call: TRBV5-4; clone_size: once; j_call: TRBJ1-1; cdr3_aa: CASSLGAREAFF; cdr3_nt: TGTGCCAGCAGCTTGGGAGCCCGGGAAGCTTTCTTT
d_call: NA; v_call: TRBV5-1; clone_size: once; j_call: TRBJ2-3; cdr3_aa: CASSSEAQRATDTQYF; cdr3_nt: TGCGCCAGCAGCTCCGAGGCCCAGCGGGCCACAGATACGCAGTATTTT
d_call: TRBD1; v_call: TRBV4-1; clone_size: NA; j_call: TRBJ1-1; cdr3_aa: CASSQGTGQNTEAFF; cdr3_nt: TGCGCCAGCAGCCAAGGGACAGGGCAGAACACTGAAGCTTTCTTT
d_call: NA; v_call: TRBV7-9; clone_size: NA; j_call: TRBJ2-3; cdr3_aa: CSSSFDKGRGSTDTQYF; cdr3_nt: TGTTCCAGCAGCTTCGACAAAGGACGGGGTTCCACAGATACGCAGTATTTT
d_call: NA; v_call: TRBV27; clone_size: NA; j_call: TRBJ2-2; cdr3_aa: CASSQLEGFTGELFF; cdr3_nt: TGTGCCAGCAGTCAATTGGAGGGGTTCACCGGGGAGCTGTTTTTT
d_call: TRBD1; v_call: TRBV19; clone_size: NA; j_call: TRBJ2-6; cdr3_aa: CASSTSGGSRSGANVLTF; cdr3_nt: TGTGCCAGTAGTACCTCAGGGGGTAGTCGGTCTGGGGCCAACGTCCTGACTTTC
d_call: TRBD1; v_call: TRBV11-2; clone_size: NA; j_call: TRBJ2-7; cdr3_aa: CASSLGGTGYEQYF; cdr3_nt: TGTGCCAGCAGCTTAGGGGGGACAGGATACGAGCAGTACTTC
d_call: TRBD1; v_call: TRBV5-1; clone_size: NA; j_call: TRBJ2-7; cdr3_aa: CASSTSDRGRYEQYF; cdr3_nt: TGCGCCAGCAGCACCTCGGACAGGGGGCGCTACGAGCAGTACTTC
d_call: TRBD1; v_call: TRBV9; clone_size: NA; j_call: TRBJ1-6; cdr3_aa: CASSGGQGTSPLHF; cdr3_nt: TGTGCCAGCAGCGGCGGACAGGGGACTTCACCCCTCCACTTT
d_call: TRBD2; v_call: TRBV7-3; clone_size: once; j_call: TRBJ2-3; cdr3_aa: CASSLSGREDTQYF; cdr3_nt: TGTGCCAGCAGCTTAAGTGGGAGGGAAGATACGCAGTATTTT
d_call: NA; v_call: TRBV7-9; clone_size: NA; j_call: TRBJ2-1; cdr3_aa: CSSSPWSSSYNEQFF; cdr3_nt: TGTTCCAGCAGCCCCTGGTCCAGCTCCTACAATGAGCAGTTCTTC
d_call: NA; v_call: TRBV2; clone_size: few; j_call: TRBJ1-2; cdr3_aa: CASSEGPSYGYTF; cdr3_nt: TGTGCCAGCAGTGAGGGGCCGTCCTATGGCTACACCTTC
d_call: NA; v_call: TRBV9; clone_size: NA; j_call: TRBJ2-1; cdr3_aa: CASSAGHSSVNEQFF; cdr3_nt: TGTGCCAGCAGCGCGGGACATAGCTCCGTCAATGAGCAGTTCTTC
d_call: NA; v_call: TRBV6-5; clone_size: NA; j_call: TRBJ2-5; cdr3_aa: CASSYSPTPGQETQYF; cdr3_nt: TGTGCCAGCAGTTACTCCCCCACTCCAGGGCAAGAGACCCAGTACTTC
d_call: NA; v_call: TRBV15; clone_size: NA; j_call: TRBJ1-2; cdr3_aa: CATGGEGYTF; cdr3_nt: TGTGCCACCGGCGGCGAGGGCTACACCTTC
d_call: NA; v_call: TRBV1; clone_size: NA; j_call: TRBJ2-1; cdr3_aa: CTSSQSKGLAVLSSYNEQFF; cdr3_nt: TGCACCAGCAGCCAGAGTAAGGGACTAGCGGTATTAAGCTCCTACAATGAGCAGTTCTTC
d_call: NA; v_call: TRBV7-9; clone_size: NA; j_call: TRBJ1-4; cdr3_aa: CASSPSSEKLFF; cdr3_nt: TGTGCCAGCAGCCCCTCCAGTGAAAAACTGTTTTTT
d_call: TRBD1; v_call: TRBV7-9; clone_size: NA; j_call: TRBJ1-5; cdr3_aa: CATGTGDLYSNQPQHF; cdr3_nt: TGTGCCACCGGGACAGGGGACCTATATAGCAATCAGCCCCAGCATTTT